This TCR beta chain came from a study of patients and donors after allogeneic stem cell transplantation (dated by TCRdb to 2020 to 2021). The receptor library was made with RT-PCR. The reads were generated on a NextSeq 550. TCRdb reprocessed the public reads (quality trimming at Q25 with fastp, clone calling with MiXCR) and kept in-frame beta chains. Records with the same CDR3 protein are collapsed into one entry carrying the most frequent genes and DNA. In this sample the table shows 400,000 to 500,000 distinct CDR3 sequences, approximately 16% of which occur a single time. The leading ten clones occupy 7% to 7.5% of the sample. CDR1 and CDR2, per the germline V gene (reference sequence), are DFQATT and SNEGSKA. V loses 3 bases at its end and J loses 4 bases; junction bases beyond the gene matches: 9. Taken from cysteine to phenylalanine, the CDR3 has 15 residues. Of the read, only the CDR3 DNA is kept; its 45 bases are in frame from base 1.

Only a few counts were recorded for this clonotype. Its specific antigen is unknown. Base qualities are missing; no much larger clone stands one base away. This chain joins TRBV20-1 to TRBJ2-3; 8 central nucleotides agree with TRBD1. Sequencing used blood, either unsorted or a sorted T cell fraction (not recorded which). The clonotype was recovered from a human donor who was either an allogeneic HSCT recipient or a stem cell or donor lymphocyte infusion donor (not recorded which). It is not recorded whose cells these are; they may come from a transplant donor. In nucleotide form, the sequence is TGCAGTGCTAGGACAGGGGACGATTACGCAGATACGCAGTATTTT. Translated, it gives CSARTGDDYADTQYF.